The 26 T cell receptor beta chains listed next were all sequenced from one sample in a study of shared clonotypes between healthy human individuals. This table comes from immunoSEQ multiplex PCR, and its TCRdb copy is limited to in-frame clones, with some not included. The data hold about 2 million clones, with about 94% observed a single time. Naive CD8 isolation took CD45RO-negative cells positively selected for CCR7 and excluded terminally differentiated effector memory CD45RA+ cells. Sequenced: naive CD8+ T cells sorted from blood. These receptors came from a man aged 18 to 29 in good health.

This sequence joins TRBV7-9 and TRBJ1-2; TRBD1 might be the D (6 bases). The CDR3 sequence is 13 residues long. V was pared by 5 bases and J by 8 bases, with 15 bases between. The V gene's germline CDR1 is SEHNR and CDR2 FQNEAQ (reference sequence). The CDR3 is CASSQTGVWGYTF. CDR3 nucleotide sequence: TGTGCCAGCAGCCAGACAGGAGTTTGGGGCTACACCTTC. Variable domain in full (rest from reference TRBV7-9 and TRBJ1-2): DTGVSQNPRHKITKRGQNVTFRCDPISEHNRLYWYRQTLGQGPEFLTYFQNEAQLEKSRLLSDRFSAERPKGSFSTLEIQRTEQGDSAMYLCASSQTGVWGYTFGSGTRLTVV.

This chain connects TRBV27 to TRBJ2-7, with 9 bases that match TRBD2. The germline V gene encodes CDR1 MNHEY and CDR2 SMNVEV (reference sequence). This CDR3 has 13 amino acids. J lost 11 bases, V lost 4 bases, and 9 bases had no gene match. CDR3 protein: CASSWGSGRDEYF. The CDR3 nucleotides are TGTGCCAGCAGTTGGGGTAGCGGGAGAGATGAGTACTTC.

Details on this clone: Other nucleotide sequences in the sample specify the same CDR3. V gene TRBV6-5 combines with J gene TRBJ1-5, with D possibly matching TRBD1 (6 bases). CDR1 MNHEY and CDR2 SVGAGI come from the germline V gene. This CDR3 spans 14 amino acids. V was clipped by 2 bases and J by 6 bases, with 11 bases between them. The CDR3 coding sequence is TGTGCCAGCAGTTACAGGGAGGGGGGTCAGCCCCAGCATTTT. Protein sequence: CASSYREGGQPQHF.

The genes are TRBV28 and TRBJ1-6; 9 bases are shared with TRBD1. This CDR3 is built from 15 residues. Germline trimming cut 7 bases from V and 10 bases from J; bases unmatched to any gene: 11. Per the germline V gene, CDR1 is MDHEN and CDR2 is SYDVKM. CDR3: CASTRPGQGGSPLHF. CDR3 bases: TGTGCCAGCACCCGACCGGGACAGGGAGGGTCACCCCTCCACTTT.

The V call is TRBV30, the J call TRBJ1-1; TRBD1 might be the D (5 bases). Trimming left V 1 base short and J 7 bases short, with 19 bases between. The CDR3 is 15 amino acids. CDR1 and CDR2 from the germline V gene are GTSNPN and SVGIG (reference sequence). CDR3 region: CAWSGSGFGGDEAFF. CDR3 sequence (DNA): TGTGCCTGGAGTGGGTCCGGGTTCGGGGGTGATGAAGCTTTCTTT. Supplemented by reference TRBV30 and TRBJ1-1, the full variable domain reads SQTIHQWPATLVQPVGSPLSLECTVEGTSNPNLYWYRQAAGRGLQLLFYSVGIGQISSEVPQNLSASRPQDRQFILSSKKLLLSDSGFYLCAWSGSGFGGDEAFFGQGTRLTVV.

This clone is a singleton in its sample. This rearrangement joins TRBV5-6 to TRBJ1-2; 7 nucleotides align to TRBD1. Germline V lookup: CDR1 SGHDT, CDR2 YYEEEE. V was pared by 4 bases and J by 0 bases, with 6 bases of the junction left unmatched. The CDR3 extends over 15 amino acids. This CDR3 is CASSPGQIANYGYTF. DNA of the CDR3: TGTGCCAGCAGCCCGGGACAGATAGCTAACTATGGCTACACCTTC.

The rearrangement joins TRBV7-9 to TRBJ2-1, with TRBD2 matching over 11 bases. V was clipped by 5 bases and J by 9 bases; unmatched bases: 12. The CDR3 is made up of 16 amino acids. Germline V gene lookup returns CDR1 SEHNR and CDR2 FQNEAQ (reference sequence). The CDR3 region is CASSHDTSGGGFEQFF. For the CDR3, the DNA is TGTGCCAGCAGCCATGACACTAGCGGGGGTGGCTTTGAGCAGTTCTTC.

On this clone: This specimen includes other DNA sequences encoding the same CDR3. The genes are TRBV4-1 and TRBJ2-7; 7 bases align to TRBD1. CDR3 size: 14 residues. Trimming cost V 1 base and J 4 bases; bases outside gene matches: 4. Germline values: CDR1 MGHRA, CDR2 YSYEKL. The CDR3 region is CASSQGQGDYEQYF. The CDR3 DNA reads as TGCGCCAGCAGCCAAGGGCAGGGGGATTACGAGCAGTACTTC.

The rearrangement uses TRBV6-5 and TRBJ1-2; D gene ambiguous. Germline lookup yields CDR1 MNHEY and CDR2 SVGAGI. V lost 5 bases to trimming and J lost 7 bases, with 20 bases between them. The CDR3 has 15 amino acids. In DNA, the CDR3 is TGTGCCAGCAGTCCTCTTGAAGCGGGGTGGGGTGGCTACACCTTC. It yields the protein CASSPLEAGWGGYTF.

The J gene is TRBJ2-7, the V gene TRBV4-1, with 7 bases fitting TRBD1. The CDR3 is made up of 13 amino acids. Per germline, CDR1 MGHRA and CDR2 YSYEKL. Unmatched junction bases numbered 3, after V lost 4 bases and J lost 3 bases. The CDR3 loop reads CASSPDRDYEQYF. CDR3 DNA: TGCGCCAGCAGCCCTGACAGGGACTACGAGCAGTACTTC.

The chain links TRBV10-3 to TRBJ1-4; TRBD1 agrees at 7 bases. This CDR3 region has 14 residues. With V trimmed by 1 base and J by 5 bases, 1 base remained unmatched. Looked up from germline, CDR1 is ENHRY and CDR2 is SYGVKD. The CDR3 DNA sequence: TGTGCCATCAGTGAGTGGGGACAGAATGAAAAACTGTTTTTT. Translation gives CAISEWGQNEKLFF.

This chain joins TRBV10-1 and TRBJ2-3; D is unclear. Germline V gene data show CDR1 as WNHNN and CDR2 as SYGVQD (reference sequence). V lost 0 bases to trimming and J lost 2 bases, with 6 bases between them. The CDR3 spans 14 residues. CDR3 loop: CASSESPNTDTQYF. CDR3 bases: TGCGCCAGCAGTGAGTCCCCTAACACAGATACGCAGTATTTT.

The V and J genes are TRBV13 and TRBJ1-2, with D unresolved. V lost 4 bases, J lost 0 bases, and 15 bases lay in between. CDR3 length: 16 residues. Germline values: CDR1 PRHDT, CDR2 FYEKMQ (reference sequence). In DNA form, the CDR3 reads TGTGCCAGCAGCTACAGCCAGACAACAACTAACTATGGCTACACCTTC. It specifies CASSYSQTTTNYGYTF. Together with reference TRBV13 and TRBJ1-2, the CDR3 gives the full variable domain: AAGVIQSPRHLIKEKRETATLKCYPIPRHDTVYWYQQGPGQDPQFLISFYEKMQSDKGSIPDRFSAQQFSDYHSELNMSSLELGDSALYFCASSYSQTTTNYGYTFGSGTRLTVV.

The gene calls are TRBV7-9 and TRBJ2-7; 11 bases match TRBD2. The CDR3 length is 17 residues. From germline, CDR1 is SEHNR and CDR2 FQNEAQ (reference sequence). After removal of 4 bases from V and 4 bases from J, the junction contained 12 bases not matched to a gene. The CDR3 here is CASSSGTAGLADYEQYF. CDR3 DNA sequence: TGTGCCAGCAGCTCCGGGACGGCGGGACTAGCGGATTACGAGCAGTACTTC.

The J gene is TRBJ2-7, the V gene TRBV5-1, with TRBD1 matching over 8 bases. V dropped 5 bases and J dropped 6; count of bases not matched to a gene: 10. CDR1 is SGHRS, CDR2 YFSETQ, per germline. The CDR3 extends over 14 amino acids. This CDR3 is CASSPTSGGGEQYF. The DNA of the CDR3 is TGCGCCAGCAGTCCAACATCAGGGGGCGGCGAGCAGTACTTC.

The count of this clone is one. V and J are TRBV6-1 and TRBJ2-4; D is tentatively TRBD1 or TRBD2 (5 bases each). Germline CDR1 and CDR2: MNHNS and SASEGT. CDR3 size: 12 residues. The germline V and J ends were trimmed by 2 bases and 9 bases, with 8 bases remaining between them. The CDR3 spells CASSERDGIQYF. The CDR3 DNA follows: TGTGCCAGCAGTGAAAGGGACGGCATTCAGTACTTC.

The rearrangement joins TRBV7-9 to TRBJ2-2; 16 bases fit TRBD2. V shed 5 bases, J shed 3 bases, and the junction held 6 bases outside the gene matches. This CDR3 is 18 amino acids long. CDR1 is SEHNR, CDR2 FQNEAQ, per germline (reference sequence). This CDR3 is CASSLGTSGRADTGELFF. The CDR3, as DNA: TGTGCCAGCAGCCTCGGGACTAGCGGGAGGGCCGACACCGGGGAGCTGTTTTTT.

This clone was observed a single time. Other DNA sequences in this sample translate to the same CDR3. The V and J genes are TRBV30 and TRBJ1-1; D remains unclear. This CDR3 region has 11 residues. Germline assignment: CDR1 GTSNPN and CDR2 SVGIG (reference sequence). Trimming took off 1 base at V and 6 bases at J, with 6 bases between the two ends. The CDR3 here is CAWSGEAEAFF. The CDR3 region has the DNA TGTGCCTGGAGTGGAGAGGCTGAAGCTTTCTTT.

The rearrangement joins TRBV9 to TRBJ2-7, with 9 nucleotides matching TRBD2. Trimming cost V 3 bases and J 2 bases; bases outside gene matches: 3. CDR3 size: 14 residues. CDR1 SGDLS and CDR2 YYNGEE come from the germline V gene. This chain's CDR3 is CASSEGGGAYEQYF. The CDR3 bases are TGTGCCAGCAGCGAAGGCGGGGGGGCCTACGAGCAGTACTTC.

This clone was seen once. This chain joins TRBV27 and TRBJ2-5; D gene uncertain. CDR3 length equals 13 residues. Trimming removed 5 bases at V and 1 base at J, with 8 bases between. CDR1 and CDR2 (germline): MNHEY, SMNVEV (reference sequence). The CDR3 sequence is CASSIYSQETQYF. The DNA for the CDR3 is TGTGCCAGCAGTATTTATTCCCAAGAGACCCAGTACTTC.

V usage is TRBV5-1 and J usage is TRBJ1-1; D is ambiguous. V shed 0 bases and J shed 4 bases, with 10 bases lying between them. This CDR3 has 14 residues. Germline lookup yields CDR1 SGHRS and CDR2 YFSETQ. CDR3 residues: CASSLATAGTEAFF. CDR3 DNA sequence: TGCGCCAGCAGCTTGGCCACGGCTGGCACTGAAGCTTTCTTT.

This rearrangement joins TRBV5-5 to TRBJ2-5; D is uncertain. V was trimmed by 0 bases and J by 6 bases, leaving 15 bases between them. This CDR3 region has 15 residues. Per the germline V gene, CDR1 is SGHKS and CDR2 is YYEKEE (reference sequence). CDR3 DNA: TGTGCCAGCAGCTTGGAGCAGTATACCCAGAAGACCCAGTACTTC. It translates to CASSLEQYTQKTQYF.

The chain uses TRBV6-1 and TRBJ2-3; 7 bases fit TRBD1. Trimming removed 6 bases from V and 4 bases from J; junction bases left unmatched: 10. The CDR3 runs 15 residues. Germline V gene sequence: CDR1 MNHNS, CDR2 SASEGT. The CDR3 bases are TGTGCCAGCAGATACGGACAGGCCAGTGCAGATACGCAGTATTTT. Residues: CASRYGQASADTQYF.

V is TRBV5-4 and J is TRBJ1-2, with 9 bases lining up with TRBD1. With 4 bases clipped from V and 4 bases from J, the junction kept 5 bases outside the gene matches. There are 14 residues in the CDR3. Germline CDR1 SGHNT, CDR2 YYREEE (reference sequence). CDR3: CASSRDRVSYGYTF. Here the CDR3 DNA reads TGTGCCAGCAGCCGGGACAGGGTTAGCTATGGCTACACCTTC.

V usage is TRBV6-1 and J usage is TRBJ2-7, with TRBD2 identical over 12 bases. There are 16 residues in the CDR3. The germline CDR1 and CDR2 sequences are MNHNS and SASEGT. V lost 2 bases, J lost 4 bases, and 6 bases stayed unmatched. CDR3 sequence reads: CASSESKTSGRYEQYF. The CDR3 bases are TGTGCCAGCAGTGAAAGTAAAACTAGCGGGAGGTACGAGCAGTACTTC.

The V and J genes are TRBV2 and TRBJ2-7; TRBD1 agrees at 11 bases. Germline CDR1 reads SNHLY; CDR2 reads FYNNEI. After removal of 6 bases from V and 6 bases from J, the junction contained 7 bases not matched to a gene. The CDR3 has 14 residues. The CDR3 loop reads CASSAGQGESEQYF. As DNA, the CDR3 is TGTGCCAGCAGCGCGGGACAGGGGGAATCCGAGCAGTACTTC.